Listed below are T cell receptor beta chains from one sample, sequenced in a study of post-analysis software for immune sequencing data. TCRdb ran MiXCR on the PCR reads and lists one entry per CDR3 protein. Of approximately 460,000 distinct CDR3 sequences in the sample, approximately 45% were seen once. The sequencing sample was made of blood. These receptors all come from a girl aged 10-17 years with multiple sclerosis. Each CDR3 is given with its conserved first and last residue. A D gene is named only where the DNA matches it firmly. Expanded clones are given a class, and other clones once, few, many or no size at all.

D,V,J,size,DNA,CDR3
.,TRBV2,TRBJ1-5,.,TGTGCCAGCAGTGAAGGCGATGCGGTTCAGCCCCAGCATTTT,CASSEGDAVQPQHF
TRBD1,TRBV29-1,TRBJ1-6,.,TGCAGCGGTTCGACAGGGATGAATTCACCCCTCCACTTT,CSGSTGMNSPLHF
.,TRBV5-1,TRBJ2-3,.,TGCGCCAGCAGCTTGGCTAGCGTGGCAGATACGCAGTATTTT,CASSLASVADTQYF
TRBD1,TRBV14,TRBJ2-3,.,TGTGCCAGCAGCAAGGGACAGCTCTTAGTAGACGGCACAGATACGCAGTATTTT,CASSKGQLLVDGTDTQYF
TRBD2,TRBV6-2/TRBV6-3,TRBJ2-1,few,TGTGCCAGCAGGGTTCGGACTAGGAATGATGAGCAGTTCTTC,CASRVRTRNDEQFF
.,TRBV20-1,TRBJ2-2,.,TGCAGTGCTAGCGATGCGCCGAACACCGGGGAGCTGTTTTTT,CSASDAPNTGELFF
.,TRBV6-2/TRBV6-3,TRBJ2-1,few,TGTGCCAGCAGTTACCTGGGTAACAATGAGCAGTTCTTC,CASSYLGNNEQFF
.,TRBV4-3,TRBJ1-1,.,TGCGCCAGCAGCCAAGTCGAGAACACTGAAGCTTTCTTT,CASSQVENTEAFF
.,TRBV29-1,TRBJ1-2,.,TGCAGCGTCCCTTGGGGTGGCTACACCTTC,CSVPWGGYTF
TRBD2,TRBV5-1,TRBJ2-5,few,TGCGCCAGCAGCTTGGATATAGCGGGAGAGAAATTAGCGGAGACCCAGTACTTC,CASSLDIAGEKLAETQYF
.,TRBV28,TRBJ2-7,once,TGTGCCGGCAGTTACCAAGCTGACGGATACGAGCAGTACTTC,CAGSYQADGYEQYF
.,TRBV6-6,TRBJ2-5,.,TGTGCCAGCAGCCCGGACTGGGAAGAGACCCAGTACTTC,CASSPDWEETQYF
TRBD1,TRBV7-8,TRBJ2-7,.,TGTGCCAGCAGCCCGCCGGGACAGGAACCCTACGAGCAGTACTTC,CASSPPGQEPYEQYF
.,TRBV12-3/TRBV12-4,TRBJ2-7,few,TGTGCCAGCAGTTTAAACAGGGCAGGCGAGCAGTACTTC,CASSLNRAGEQYF
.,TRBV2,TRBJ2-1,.,TGTGCCGGCAGTGTGCAGGGAACCAATGAGCAGTTCTTC,CAGSVQGTNEQFF
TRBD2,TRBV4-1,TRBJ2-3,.,TGCGCCAGCAGCGCGACTAGCGGAAAGTACACAGATACGCAGTATTTT,CASSATSGKYTDTQYF
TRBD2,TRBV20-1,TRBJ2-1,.,TGCAGTGCTAGAGATCCCGGGACTAGCGGGGTTTCTTACAATGAGCAGTTCTTC,CSARDPGTSGVSYNEQFF
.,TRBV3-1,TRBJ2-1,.,TGTGCCAGCAGCCAAGTACAGGCACACTCCTACAATGAGCAGTTCTTC,CASSQVQAHSYNEQFF
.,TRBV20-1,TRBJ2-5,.,TGCAGTGCGGCGGGCTCCGGAGAGACCCAGTACTTC,CSAAGSGETQYF
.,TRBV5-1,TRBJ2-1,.,TGCGCCAGCAGCTTACCTACGCCAGGACTACTCGGTGAGCAGTTCTTC,CASSLPTPGLLGEQFF
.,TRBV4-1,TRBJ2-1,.,TGCGCCAGCAGCCAAGCGGAACTAGTTATTAGCAATGAGCAGTTCTTC,CASSQAELVISNEQFF
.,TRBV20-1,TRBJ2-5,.,TGCAGTGCTAGTTTGCGGGTACAAGAGACCCAGTACTTC,CSASLRVQETQYF
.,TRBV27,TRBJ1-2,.,TGTGCCAGCAGTTTTTCAGGGTTCGGTGGCTACACCTTC,CASSFSGFGGYTF
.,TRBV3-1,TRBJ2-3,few,TGTGCCAGCAGCCCAGGCGGCGGACGCACAGATACGCAGTATTTT,CASSPGGGRTDTQYF
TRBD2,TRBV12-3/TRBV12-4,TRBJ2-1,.,TGTGCCAGCACCACCCCGGGGGGTGCCGAGCAGTTCTTC,CASTTPGGAEQFF
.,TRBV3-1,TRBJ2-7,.,TGTGCCAGCAGTCGAACGACCTACGAGCAGTACTTC,CASSRTTYEQYF
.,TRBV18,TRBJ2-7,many,TGTGCCAGCTCACCACGAGGCTACGAGCAGTACTTC,CASSPRGYEQYF
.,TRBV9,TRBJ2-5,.,TGTGCCAGCAGCGTAGGACGGGTAGAAAAGGAGCAGTACTTC,CASSVGRVEKEQYF
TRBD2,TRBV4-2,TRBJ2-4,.,TGTGCCAGCAACCAAGATCTAAACCTAGCGGGAGAAGACGTTCAGTACTTC,CASNQDLNLAGEDVQYF
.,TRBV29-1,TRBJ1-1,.,TGCAGCGTCCATTACCAGGGTCGAAGGACTGAAGCTTTCTTT,CSVHYQGRRTEAFF
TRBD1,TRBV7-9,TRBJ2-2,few,TGTGCCGGATGGACAGGGGGCAACACCGGGGAGCTGTTTTTT,CAGWTGGNTGELFF
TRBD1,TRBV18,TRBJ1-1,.,TGTGCCAGCTCACCAGGACAGGTGAACACTGAAGCTTTCTTT,CASSPGQVNTEAFF
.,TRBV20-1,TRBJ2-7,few,TGCAGTGCTAGAGCCTTCGGGACTTCTAACTCCTACGAGCAGTACTTC,CSARAFGTSNSYEQYF
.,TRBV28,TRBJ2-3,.,TGTGCCACCGGAAACCGGGACAAGGGAACAGATACGCAGTATTTT,CATGNRDKGTDTQYF
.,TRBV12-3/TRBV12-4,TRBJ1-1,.,TGTGCCAGCAGCACCGGGGGCAGGGTTGAAGCTTTCTTT,CASSTGGRVEAFF
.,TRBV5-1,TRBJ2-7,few,TGCGCCAGCAGCTCGGGGAGCCGCTCCTACGAGCAGTACTTC,CASSSGSRSYEQYF
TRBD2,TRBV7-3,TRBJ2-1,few,TGTGCCAGCAGCTTGGGCGGGAGCATCTACAATGAGCAGTTCTTC,CASSLGGSIYNEQFF